One sample yielded the 21 T cell receptor beta chains listed below, sequenced in a study of vaccination and CD4 T cells after COVID-19. This sample's treatment: roughly nine-day PBMC culture with coronavirus spike peptide pools or control peptides (ViraFEST assay). The Oncomine TCR Beta short-read assay was what sequenced the DNA obtained from cultured CD4+ T cells. TCRdb reprocessed the PCR reads with MiXCR, giving one entry per CDR3 protein. The table records under 15,000 distinct CDR3 sequences, around two fifths of them present only once. Their recognized antigens are unknown. The sequencing input was CD4+ T cells from blood, cultured in vitro. The receptors here all came from a human donor who had recovered from COVID-19.

The V and J genes are TRBV28 and TRBJ2-7; 7 bases are shared with TRBD1. V lost 6 bases, J lost 1 base, and 9 bases stayed unmatched. The CDR3 has 15 residues. Germline CDR1 and CDR2: MDHEN and SYDVKM. The CDR3 DNA is TGTGCCAGCAGACCCGACAGGGTTAAATCCTACGAGCAGTACTTC. It codes for CASRPDRVKSYEQYF.

The gene calls are TRBV3-1 and TRBJ1-1; 9 bases line up with TRBD1. From germline, CDR1 is LGHDT and CDR2 YNNKEL (reference sequence). After removal of 4 bases from V and 1 base from J, the junction contained 7 bases not matched to a gene. The CDR3 contains 16 residues. CDR3 sequence (DNA): TGTGCCAGCAGCCCTCGCGGGACAGGGCAGAACACTGAAGCTTTCTTT. Its translation is CASSPRGTGQNTEAFF.

The rearrangement joins TRBV24-1 to TRBJ2-2; D is uncertain. CDR3 length equals 12 residues. CDR1 and CDR2 from the germline V gene are KGHDR and SFDVKD. Between the trimmed V and J ends, which lost 5 bases and 5 bases, there was a span of 5 bases. The CDR3 sequence is CATSVGTGELFF. DNA of the CDR3: TGTGCCACCAGTGTAGGGACCGGGGAGCTGTTTTTT.

Of note for this clonotype: The limits of the CDR3 on the DNA are not certain, so only TCRdb's listed CDR3 is given. The genes are TRBV6-5 and TRBJ1-4; whether TRBD1, the table's D call, matches the DNA was not checked. The CDR3 spans 14 residues, counting both ends. Germline CDR1 reads MNHEY; CDR2 reads SVGAGI. The CDR3 protein is CASSFGAGNEKLFF.

The genes are TRBV24-1 and TRBJ1-1; the D gene is possibly TRBD1 (5 bases). CDR1 is KGHDR and CDR2 is SFDVKD in the germline V gene. V was cut by 6 bases and J by 4 bases, with 11 bases left in between. CDR3 length equals 13 residues. CDR3 nucleotide sequence: TGTGCCACCAGTTCTCTTGGGGGCACTGAAGCTTTCTTT. Its protein is CATSSLGGTEAFF.

This clonotype was found a few times. CDR3: CASSLYRENTQYF. The CDR3 DNA sequence: TGTGCCAGCAGCTTGTATCGTGAGAATACGCAGTATTTT. The V call is TRBV5-8, the J call TRBJ2-3; D is ambiguous. This CDR3 comprises 13 residues. Per the germline V gene, CDR1 is SGHTS and CDR2 is YDEGEE. The ends were cut back, 1 base at V and 7 bases at J, with 10 bases in the middle.

There are a few counts of this clonotype. This chain links TRBV25-1 with TRBJ2-5, with D perhaps matching TRBD1 (8 bases). The germline V gene encodes CDR1 MGHDK and CDR2 SYGVNS. Trimming removed 2 bases from V and 3 bases from J, with 13 bases in between. This CDR3 comprises 15 residues. CDR3 amino acids: CASSEPQGGKETQYF. As DNA, the CDR3 is TGTGCCAGCAGTGAACCACAGGGGGGGAAAGAGACCCAGTACTTC.

The rearrangement joins TRBV7-8 to TRBJ2-4; TRBD1 agrees at 7 bases. V lost 3 bases, J lost 0 bases, and 8 bases stayed unmatched. This CDR3 is built from 17 residues. Germline V gives CDR1 SGHVS, CDR2 FQNEAQ. The DNA for the CDR3 is TGTGCCAGCAGCTTCCCAGACAGGGCCCCAGCCAAAAACATTCAGTACTTC. Protein product: CASSFPDRAPAKNIQYF.

This clonotype was seen only a few times. The gene calls are TRBV2 and TRBJ1-5; a weak D match, TRBD1 (6 bases). V was clipped by 4 bases and J by 4 bases, with 11 bases between them. This CDR3 comprises 14 residues. CDR1 SNHLY and CDR2 FYNNEI come from the germline V gene. CDR3 in DNA: TGTGCCAGCAGTGGGTGGGGGGCTAATCAGCCCCAGCATTTT. Protein sequence: CASSGWGANQPQHF. The full variable domain, rest sourced from reference TRBV2 and TRBJ1-5, is EPEVTQTPSHQVTQMGQEVILRCVPISNHLYFYWYRQILGQKVEFLVSFYNNEISEKSEIFDDQFSVERPDGSNFTLKIRSTKLEDSAMYFCASSGWGANQPQHFGDGTRLSIL.

This clonotype was seen just once. The chain has TRBV15 and TRBJ1-4; tentative D call: TRBD1 (6 bases). This CDR3 region has 15 residues. Trimming left V 0 bases short and J 10 bases short, with 15 bases between. Per the germline V gene, CDR1 is LNHNV and CDR2 is YYDKDF (reference sequence). CDR3 DNA sequence: TGTGCCACCAGCAGAGATCGAAGGGGGATAGGAAAACTGTTTTTT. Amino acids: CATSRDRRGIGKLFF.

This clonotype has just a few counts. The genes are TRBV7-2 and TRBJ1-6; D call uncertain. The CDR3 is made up of 14 amino acids. Germline lookup yields CDR1 SGHTA and CDR2 FQGNSA. Trimming stripped 1 base from V and 7 bases from J, with 8 bases between. The CDR3 loop is CASSLGQKNSPLHF. CDR3 DNA sequence: TGTGCCAGCAGCTTAGGGCAGAAAAATTCACCCCTCCACTTT.

The V and J genes are TRBV6-5 and TRBJ1-1; 7 positions agree with TRBD1. Germline CDR1 MNHEY, CDR2 SVGAGI. V lost 6 bases, J lost 1 base, and 2 bases stayed unmatched. The CDR3 is made up of 13 amino acids. The CDR3 coding sequence is TGTGCCAGCAGGTACAGGGGGAACACTGAAGCTTTCTTT. Translating it yields CASRYRGNTEAFF.

CDR3 amino acids: CASSSGLAGNTGELFF. The CDR3 DNA is TGTGCCAGCAGCAGTGGACTAGCGGGAAACACCGGGGAGCTGTTTTTT. This rearrangement joins TRBV11-3 to TRBJ2-2; 12 positions agree with TRBD2. Germline V gene data show CDR1 as SGHNT and CDR2 as YENEEA. This CDR3 has 16 amino acids. The J segment lost 2 bases and the V segment lost 5 bases, leaving 3 bases of the junction unmatched.

The rearrangement uses TRBV6-2 or TRBV6-3 and TRBJ2-3, with D possibly being TRBD2 (6 bases). CDR3 length: 16 amino acids. CDR1 is MNHEY and CDR2 is SVGEGT in the germline V gene. The ends were cut back, 3 bases at V and 3 bases at J, with 16 bases in the middle. CDR3 coding DNA: TGTGCCAGCAGTTATTCGGGACTTCGGGGGACAGATACGCAGTATTTT. It yields the protein CASSYSGLRGTDTQYF.

This CDR3 is CASSRGPWENTEAFF. CDR3 DNA: TGTGCCAGCAGCCGGGGCCCCTGGGAGAACACTGAAGCTTTCTTT. This chain links TRBV2 with TRBJ1-1; a possible D gene is TRBD1 (5 bases). The germline V gene has CDR1 SNHLY and CDR2 FYNNEI. V lost 6 bases and J lost 1, with 15 bases in between. There are 15 residues in the CDR3.

This clonotype was picked up a small number of times. This chain joins TRBV19 and TRBJ1-2; 9 bases line up with TRBD1. The germline V gene encodes CDR1 LNHDA and CDR2 SQIVND (reference sequence). The ends lost 3 bases at V and 4 bases at J; junction bases unmatched: 6. This CDR3 is 15 amino acids long. The CDR3: CASSIGTGQGYGYTF. The CDR3 DNA reads TGTGCCAGTAGTATCGGGACAGGGCAGGGCTATGGCTACACCTTC.

The V call is TRBV6-5, the J call TRBJ2-1; the D is unclear. The CDR3 length is 13 residues. Trimming shortened V by 4 bases and J by 0 bases, and 4 bases separated the two germline ends. The germline V gene encodes CDR1 MNHEY and CDR2 SVGAGI. CDR3 bases: TGTGCCAGCAGTTCTTCCTCCTACAATGAGCAGTTCTTC. Protein sequence: CASSSSSYNEQFF.

In this sample, this clonotype turned up a few times. V and J are TRBV24-1 and TRBJ2-7, with 9 positions matching TRBD1. The J segment lost 4 bases and the V segment lost 4 bases, leaving 7 bases of the junction unmatched. The length of the CDR3 is 15 residues. Germline loops: CDR1 KGHDR, CDR2 SFDVKD. As DNA, the CDR3 is TGTGCCACCAGTGAATCCGGGACAGGGATATACGAGCAGTACTTC. Encoded protein: CATSESGTGIYEQYF.

The chain employs TRBV2 and TRBJ2-3, with D unclear. From germline, CDR1 is SNHLY and CDR2 FYNNEI. The V end lost 6 bases, the J end lost 2 bases, and 15 bases lay between the germline ends. The CDR3 has 15 amino acids. The CDR3 sequence: CASRLRYAVTDTQYF. The CDR3 DNA is TGTGCCAGCAGACTACGGTACGCCGTCACAGATACGCAGTATTTT. Drawing the rest from reference TRBV2 and TRBJ2-3, the complete variable domain is EPEVTQTPSHQVTQMGQEVILRCVPISNHLYFYWYRQILGQKVEFLVSFYNNEISEKSEIFDDQFSVERPDGSNFTLKIRSTKLEDSAMYFCASRLRYAVTDTQYFGPGTRLTVL.

The V call is TRBV27, the J call TRBJ1-5; TRBD1 matches 7 bases. V shed 4 bases and J 4 bases; nucleotides not matched to a gene: 4. CDR1 and CDR2 from the germline V gene are MNHEY and SMNVEV (reference sequence). The length of the CDR3 is 14 residues. The CDR3: CASSYRDSNQPQHF. The CDR3 DNA sequence: TGTGCCAGCAGTTACCGGGACAGTAATCAGCCCCAGCATTTT.

The genes are TRBV6-5 and TRBJ2-2; unclear D gene. This CDR3 comprises 12 residues. Germline V CDR1 and CDR2: MNHEY, SVGAGI. V lost 0 bases to trimming and J lost 7 bases, with 3 bases between them. The CDR3 loop reads CASSYSFGELFF. DNA for the CDR3: TGTGCCAGCAGTTACTCGTTCGGGGAGCTGTTTTTT.